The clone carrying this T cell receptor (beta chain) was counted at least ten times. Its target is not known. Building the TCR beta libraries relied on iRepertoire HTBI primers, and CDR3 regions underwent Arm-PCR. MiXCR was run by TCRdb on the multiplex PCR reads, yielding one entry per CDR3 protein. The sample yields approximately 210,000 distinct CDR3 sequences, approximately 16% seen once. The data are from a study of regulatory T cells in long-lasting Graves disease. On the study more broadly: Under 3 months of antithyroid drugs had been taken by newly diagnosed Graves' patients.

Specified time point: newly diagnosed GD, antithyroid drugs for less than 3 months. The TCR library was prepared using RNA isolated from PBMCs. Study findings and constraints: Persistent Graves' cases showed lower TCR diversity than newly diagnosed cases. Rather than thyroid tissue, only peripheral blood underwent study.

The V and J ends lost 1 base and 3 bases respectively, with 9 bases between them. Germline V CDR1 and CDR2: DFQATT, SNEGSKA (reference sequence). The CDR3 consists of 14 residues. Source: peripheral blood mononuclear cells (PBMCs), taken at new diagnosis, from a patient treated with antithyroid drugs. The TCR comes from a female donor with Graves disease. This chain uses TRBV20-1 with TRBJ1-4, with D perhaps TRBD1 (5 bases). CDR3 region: CSARAWGSNEKLFF. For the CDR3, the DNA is TGCAGTGCTAGAGCCTGGGGGTCTAATGAAAAACTGTTTTTT.